These T cell receptor beta chains were read from a single sample in a study of blood T cell repertoires in COVID-19. Some clones are missing from TCRdb's copy, which holds only in-frame ones; the method was immunoSEQ multiplex PCR. This table holds about 67,000 clones, 87% found once. Source material: peripheral blood. The receptor set was obtained from a man aged 50-60 years with active COVID-19. CDR3s include the opening cysteine and the closing phenylalanine or tryptophan. The order of the fields is D gene, V gene, J gene, clone size, CDR3 DNA, CDR3 protein. A D gene is named only where the DNA matches it firmly. Some rows mark clone size as missing; the rest say once, few, many or name a class of expanded clone.

D: TRBD2; V: TRBV7-2; J: TRBJ2-5; size: NA; DNA: TGTGCCAGCAGCAGAGAGTCTCTAGCGGTCCAAGAGACCCAGTACTTC; CDR3: CASSRESLAVQETQYF
D: NA; V: TRBV9; J: TRBJ2-1; size: NA; DNA: TGTGCCAGCAGCCAGGGGATTGAGCAGTTCTTC; CDR3: CASSQGIEQFF
D: NA; V: TRBV24-1; J: TRBJ2-7; size: NA; DNA: TGTGCCACCAGTGGGGGGCTCGGCGAGCAGTACTTC; CDR3: CATSGGLGEQYF
D: NA; V: TRBV4-3; J: TRBJ2-6; size: NA; DNA: TGCGCCAGCAGCCCTTATGGGACTGGCTCTGGGGCCAACGTCCTGACTTTC; CDR3: CASSPYGTGSGANVLTF
D: TRBD1; V: TRBV6-6; J: TRBJ2-7; size: NA; DNA: TGTGCCAGCAGTTACGCCGACAGGGGAGGCGAGCAGTACTTC; CDR3: CASSYADRGGEQYF
D: TRBD2; V: TRBV7-3; J: TRBJ2-1; size: NA; DNA: TGTGCCAGCAGTTCGGGCCGACGCGGACTAGCGGGGTCAAGCTCCTACAATGAGCAGTTCTTC; CDR3: CASSSGRRGLAGSSSYNEQFF
D: TRBD2; V: TRBV5-8; J: TRBJ2-5; size: NA; DNA: TGTGCCAGCAGCCGCAGACTAGCCCCAGAGACCCAGTACTTC; CDR3: CASSRRLAPETQYF
D: NA; V: TRBV6-5; J: TRBJ1-1; size: NA; DNA: TGTGCCAGCAGATCTCATGGTGAGGTCCACACTGAAGCTTTCTTT; CDR3: CASRSHGEVHTEAFF
D: TRBD1; V: TRBV5-5; J: TRBJ2-3; size: NA; DNA: TGTGCCAGCAGCTTGAGTGGGGACAGGGAAACAGATACGCAGTATTTT; CDR3: CASSLSGDRETDTQYF
D: NA; V: TRBV7-9; J: TRBJ2-7; size: NA; DNA: TGTGCCAGCAGCTCAATCACCTACGAGCAGTACTTC; CDR3: CASSSITYEQYF
D: TRBD1; V: TRBV30; J: TRBJ1-4; size: NA; DNA: TGTGCCTGGAACGTCCCCGGGACAGGGAACGAAAAACTGTTTTTT; CDR3: CAWNVPGTGNEKLFF
D: NA; V: TRBV6-5; J: TRBJ2-7; size: NA; DNA: TGTGCCAGCAGTTACTCGACACAGGGCTACGAGCAGTACTTC; CDR3: CASSYSTQGYEQYF
D: NA; V: TRBV19; J: TRBJ2-7; size: NA; DNA: TGTGCCAGTAGTCCGCACAGTTCCGCCTACGAGCAGTACTTC; CDR3: CASSPHSSAYEQYF
D: TRBD1; V: TRBV7-8; J: TRBJ2-1; size: NA; DNA: TGTGCCAGCAGCTTTAGAGGGACAGGGCGCTCCTACAATGAGCAGTTCTTC; CDR3: CASSFRGTGRSYNEQFF
D: TRBD2; V: TRBV4-3; J: TRBJ2-7; size: NA; DNA: TGCGCCAGCAGCCAAGATCTGGGACTAAGACAGTACTTC; CDR3: CASSQDLGLRQYF
D: NA; V: TRBV24-1; J: TRBJ2-2; size: NA; DNA: TGTGCCACCGGCGGGACTTCCATGGGGGAGCTGTTTTTT; CDR3: CATGGTSMGELFF
D: TRBD2; V: TRBV15; J: TRBJ2-5; size: once; DNA: TGTGCCACCAGCACCAGCCGACTAGCGGCCCAAGAGACCCAGTACTTC; CDR3: CATSTSRLAAQETQYF
D: NA; V: TRBV6-2/TRBV6-3; J: TRBJ2-1; size: NA; DNA: TGTGCCAGCACCCCGCTGGGGGGAGCCTCCTACAATGAGCAGTTCTTC; CDR3: CASTPLGGASYNEQFF
D: TRBD1; V: TRBV12-3/TRBV12-4; J: TRBJ1-1; size: once; DNA: TGTGCCAGCAGCGCGACAGGGCGAGAAGCTTTCTTT; CDR3: CASSATGREAFF
D: TRBD1; V: TRBV19; J: TRBJ1-1; size: NA; DNA: TGTGCCAGTAGTATAGGACAGGGCACTGAAGCTTTCTTT; CDR3: CASSIGQGTEAFF
D: TRBD2; V: TRBV5-1; J: TRBJ2-1; size: NA; DNA: TGCGCCAGCAGCACCCCTAGCGGGAGTATCTACAATGAGCAGTTCTTC; CDR3: CASSTPSGSIYNEQFF
D: TRBD2; V: TRBV27; J: TRBJ2-6; size: NA; DNA: TGTGCCAGCAGTTTAGTGGGGGGGACTGGGGCCAACGTCCTGACTTTC; CDR3: CASSLVGGTGANVLTF
D: NA; V: TRBV11-3; J: TRBJ2-1; size: few; DNA: TGTGCCAGCAGCTTAGATCGCAATGAGCAGTTCTTC; CDR3: CASSLDRNEQFF
D: TRBD2; V: TRBV2; J: TRBJ2-3; size: NA; DNA: TGTGCCAGCAGTGTCACTAGCGGGAGAAACGTAGATACGCAGTATTTT; CDR3: CASSVTSGRNVDTQYF
D: TRBD1; V: TRBV4-1; J: TRBJ1-2; size: NA; DNA: TGCGCCAGCAGCCAAGGAAAAGCCTTTAGGACAGGGGATGGCTACACCTTC; CDR3: CASSQGKAFRTGDGYTF
D: NA; V: TRBV6-2/TRBV6-3; J: TRBJ2-7; size: NA; DNA: TGTGCCAGCAGTTACTCGATGCGTTCCTACGAGCAGTACTTC; CDR3: CASSYSMRSYEQYF
D: NA; V: TRBV19; J: TRBJ1-4; size: NA; DNA: TGTGCCAGTAGTACGACAGGACTTAATGAAAAACTGTTTTTT; CDR3: CASSTTGLNEKLFF
D: NA; V: TRBV6-2/TRBV6-3; J: TRBJ1-5; size: few; DNA: TGTGCCAGCAGTTACCAGGGGAAGCAGCCCCAGCATTTT; CDR3: CASSYQGKQPQHF
D: TRBD2; V: TRBV4-2; J: TRBJ2-7; size: NA; DNA: TGTGCCAGCAGCCCATTACTAGCGGAGGGCTCCTACGAGCAGTACTTC; CDR3: CASSPLLAEGSYEQYF
D: TRBD1; V: TRBV11-2; J: TRBJ1-6; size: NA; DNA: TGTGCCAGCAGCTTCCAGGGGGCGGGGGGGCATTCACCCCTCCACTTT; CDR3: CASSFQGAGGHSPLHF
D: NA; V: TRBV7-8; J: TRBJ1-2; size: NA; DNA: TGTGCCAGCAGCCCGGCCGGGGTCTATGGCTACACCTTC; CDR3: CASSPAGVYGYTF
D: TRBD1; V: TRBV3-1/TRBV3-2; J: TRBJ1-1; size: NA; DNA: TGTGCCAGCGGGGACAGTCCGAACACTGAAGCTTTCTTT; CDR3: CASGDSPNTEAFF
D: TRBD2; V: TRBV19; J: TRBJ2-3; size: NA; DNA: TGTGCCAGTAGGAGCGGGGCTAGCACAGATACGCAGTATTTT; CDR3: CASRSGASTDTQYF
D: NA; V: TRBV5-5; J: TRBJ1-1; size: NA; DNA: TGTGCCAGCACCCAGACAATCGCGAACACTGAAGCTTTCTTT; CDR3: CASTQTIANTEAFF
D: TRBD1; V: TRBV6-5; J: TRBJ1-1; size: NA; DNA: TGTGCCAGCAGGACTACAGGGGGCGTAGGTGGTGAAGCTTTCTTT; CDR3: CASRTTGGVGGEAFF
D: NA; V: TRBV5-4; J: TRBJ1-2; size: NA; DNA: TGTGCCAGCAGCTCACCAGGGGCGGAAATCGCTAACTATGGCTACACCTTC; CDR3: CASSSPGAEIANYGYTF
D: NA; V: TRBV21-1; J: TRBJ1-1; size: NA; DNA: TGTGCCAGCAGCAAGCAGACATGTTGCCCTGAAGCTTTCTTT; CDR3: CASSKQTCCPEAFF
D: TRBD1; V: TRBV24-1; J: TRBJ2-7; size: once; DNA: TGTGCCACCAGTGATCGTGGGACAGGGGGTTCCGAGCAGTACTTC; CDR3: CATSDRGTGGSEQYF
D: TRBD2; V: TRBV27; J: TRBJ2-7; size: NA; DNA: TGTGCCAGCAGTTCTAGCGGTTACTCCTACGAGCAGTACTTC; CDR3: CASSSSGYSYEQYF
D: NA; V: TRBV2; J: TRBJ2-1; size: NA; DNA: TGTGCCAGCGAGTATACGTATGAGCAGTTCTTC; CDR3: CASEYTYEQFF
D: NA; V: TRBV2; J: TRBJ2-1; size: NA; DNA: TGTGCCACCACAGGGACAAATCGCGACAATGAGCAGTTCTTC; CDR3: CATTGTNRDNEQFF
D: NA; V: TRBV5-6; J: TRBJ1-2; size: NA; DNA: TGTGCCAGCAGCTATGGCAGGGCCTTAGATGGCTACACCTTC; CDR3: CASSYGRALDGYTF
D: NA; V: TRBV7-2; J: TRBJ2-1; size: NA; DNA: TGTGCCAGCAGCACGGGACTTGCGAGCTCCTACAATGAGCAGTTCTTC; CDR3: CASSTGLASSYNEQFF
D: TRBD2; V: TRBV6-5; J: TRBJ2-3; size: NA; DNA: TGTGCCAGCAGTTTAAGCGGGAGGGCCGCAGATACGCAGTATTTT; CDR3: CASSLSGRAADTQYF
D: NA; V: TRBV4-2; J: TRBJ1-2; size: NA; DNA: TGTGCCAGCAGCCAAGATCTCGGACAAACAATCTATGGCTACACCTTC; CDR3: CASSQDLGQTIYGYTF
D: TRBD2; V: TRBV6-2/TRBV6-3; J: TRBJ2-5; size: NA; DNA: TGTGCCAGCAGTTCGTCAGGACTAGCGGGCTTTTACCAAGAGACCCAGTACTTC; CDR3: CASSSSGLAGFYQETQYF
D: TRBD1; V: TRBV7-2; J: TRBJ1-2; size: NA; DNA: TGTGCCAGCAGCCTACAGGGGGCGACGAATGATGGCTACACCTTC; CDR3: CASSLQGATNDGYTF
D: TRBD2; V: TRBV7-9; J: TRBJ2-3; size: NA; DNA: TGTGCCAGCAGCTTACCGTCTAGCGGGCCTGGCACAGATACGCAGTATTTT; CDR3: CASSLPSSGPGTDTQYF
D: NA; V: TRBV7-2; J: TRBJ1-2; size: NA; DNA: TGTGCCAGCAGCTTAGACGAGGGAGGGCTGGTGGGCTATGGCTACACCTTC; CDR3: CASSLDEGGLVGYGYTF
D: NA; V: TRBV5-1; J: TRBJ1-1; size: NA; DNA: TGCGCCAGCAGCTTGGATTTCTCCGCCGGGACTGAAGCTTTCTTT; CDR3: CASSLDFSAGTEAFF
D: TRBD2; V: TRBV10-3; J: TRBJ2-7; size: few; DNA: TGTGCCATCAGTGAAGTATCTGGCGGGAGGGGTGAGCAGTACTTC; CDR3: CAISEVSGGRGEQYF
D: NA; V: TRBV15; J: TRBJ2-5; size: once; DNA: TGTGCCACCAGCAGAGATTCGGGGTTGGAGACCCAGTACTTC; CDR3: CATSRDSGLETQYF
D: TRBD2; V: TRBV18; J: TRBJ2-5; size: NA; DNA: TGTGCCAGCTGGGGCGGGGGTGATGGGTCATTCGAGACCCAGTACTTC; CDR3: CASWGGGDGSFETQYF